This T cell receptor (beta chain) was obtained from a study of shared clonotypes between healthy human individuals. Profiling relied on immunoSEQ multiplex PCR, and the TCRdb table lists in-frame clones only, not all of them. Of about 1 million clones detected, roughly 80% appear once; the ten largest clones hold 1.4% to 1.5%. CDR3 length: 14 amino acids. The J segment lost 4 bases and the V segment lost 7 bases, leaving 4 bases of the junction unmatched. Germline lookup yields CDR1 MNHNS and CDR2 SASEGT. The sequencing sample was made of memory CD4+ T cells sorted from blood. Sample subset: CD45RA-negative fraction. The receptor's source is a man in his late teens or twenties in good health. The V gene is TRBV6-1, the J gene TRBJ2-1; 10 positions agree with TRBD1. The CDR3 DNA reads as TGTGCCAGCACCGGACAGGGGGTATACAATGAGCAGTTCTTC. Translating gives CASTGQGVYNEQFF.